Presented here are 30 T cell receptor beta chains from one specimen sequenced in a study of T cell responses to AZD1222 COVID-19 vaccine. This table comes from immunoSEQ multiplex PCR, and its TCRdb copy is limited to in-frame clones, with some not included. The sample records about 120,000 clones, 80% to 90% being singletons. The specimen comprised peripheral blood, sampled on day 0 of MenACWY control vaccination. These receptors were taken from an adult in good health.

The J gene is TRBJ2-2, the V gene TRBV5-1; 12 bases fit TRBD2. Germline CDR1 is SGHRS and CDR2 is YFSETQ. The V and J ends lost 1 base and 2 bases, in that order; junction bases with no gene match: 6. This CDR3 has 18 amino acids. CDR3 amino acids: CASSLRLAGGPNTGELFF. The CDR3 coding sequence is TGCGCCAGCAGCTTGCGGCTAGCGGGGGGGCCTAACACCGGGGAGCTGTTTTTT.

The CDR3 coding sequence is TGCAGCGTGGGACAGGGGAATTCACCCCTCCACTTT. Protein sequence: CSVGQGNSPLHF. The rearrangement links TRBV29-1 to TRBJ1-6, with 10 bases aligning to TRBD1. The CDR3 sequence is 12 residues long. The germline CDR1 and CDR2 sequences are SQVTM and ANQGSEA. The junction had 0 bases not matched to a gene; V was cut back by 6 bases and J by 7 bases.

The chain recombines TRBV6-6 with TRBJ1-2; 7 nucleotides line up with TRBD1. Trimming at V came to 4 bases and at J to 2 bases, leaving 10 bases not matched to a gene. Germline CDR1 MNHNY, CDR2 SVGAGI (reference sequence). The CDR3 covers 16 residues. For the CDR3, the DNA is TGTGCCAGCAGTTGGACACGGACAGGCCGCAACTATGGCTACACCTTC. Its translation: CASSWTRTGRNYGYTF.

J is TRBJ1-3 and V is TRBV6-5; maybe TRBD1 (6 bases). Germline V gene lookup returns CDR1 MNHEY and CDR2 SVGAGI. V gave up 5 bases and J gave up 0 bases, with 11 bases separating them. The CDR3 extends over 15 amino acids. The chain's CDR3 is CASSLDRNSGNTIYF. CDR3 bases: TGTGCCAGCAGTCTTGACAGGAACTCTGGAAACACCATATATTTT.

The chain employs TRBV3-1 (or the pseudogene TRBV3-2) and TRBJ2-1; the D is unclear. V shed 0 bases and J shed 3 bases, with 15 bases lying between them. The CDR3 length is 17 residues. The germline V gene has CDR1 LGHDT and CDR2 YNNKEL (reference sequence). The CDR3 loop is CASSQDRWQPFYNEQFF. The CDR3 DNA is TGTGCCAGCAGCCAAGATCGGTGGCAGCCCTTCTACAATGAGCAGTTCTTC.

The sample holds a few counts of this clone. This chain uses TRBV24-1 with TRBJ1-2; D remains ambiguous. V dropped 4 bases and J dropped 7 bases, with 15 bases sitting between them. From germline, CDR1 is KGHDR and CDR2 SFDVKD. The CDR3 runs 14 residues. CDR3 region: CATSEGRGRPGYTF. The CDR3 nucleotides are TGTGCCACCAGTGAGGGGAGAGGGCGCCCTGGCTACACCTTC.

The chain employs TRBV27 and TRBJ2-7, with 7 bases aligning to TRBD1. The CDR3 has 13 residues. CDR1 is MNHEY, CDR2 SMNVEV, per germline (reference sequence). Germline trimming cut 3 bases from V and 3 bases from J; bases unmatched to any gene: 2. For the CDR3, the DNA is TGTGCCAGCAGTTTGAGACAGGGCTACGAGCAGTACTTC. It codes for CASSLRQGYEQYF.

The chain employs TRBV7-9 and TRBJ1-1; no firm D call. The CDR3 consists of 16 residues. Between the trimmed V and J ends, which lost 5 bases and 0 bases, there was a span of 16 bases. From germline, CDR1 is SEHNR and CDR2 FQNEAQ (reference sequence). The CDR3 region is CASSPAFGPMNTEAFF. The CDR3 DNA reads TGTGCCAGCAGCCCCGCTTTTGGGCCTATGAACACTGAAGCTTTCTTT.

J is TRBJ2-5 and V is TRBV3-1 (or the pseudogene TRBV3-2), with 11 bases fitting TRBD2. Trimming removed 4 bases from V and 2 bases from J; junction bases left unmatched: 0. The CDR3 covers 14 residues. Per germline, CDR1 LGHDT and CDR2 YNNKEL (reference sequence). The CDR3 DNA reads TGTGCCAGCAGCCGACTAGCGGGGCAAGAGACCCAGTACTTC. It encodes CASSRLAGQETQYF.

This chain uses TRBV7-2 with TRBJ2-7; D possibly corresponds to TRBD1 (6 bases). The CDR3 spans 15 residues. Germline CDR1 is SGHTA and CDR2 is FQGNSA. Trimming took 3 bases from V and 0 from J, leaving 12 bases between them. The chain's CDR3 is CASSLLRDNSYEQYF. DNA for the CDR3: TGTGCCAGCAGCTTGTTAAGGGACAACTCCTACGAGCAGTACTTC.

This chain connects TRBV7-6 to TRBJ1-1, with D hard to call. The CDR3 covers 13 residues. V shed 1 base and J shed 9 bases, with 12 bases lying between them. Germline-derived CDR1 and CDR2 are SGHVS and FNYEAQ. The CDR3 region is CASSLGELGKAFF. The CDR3 nucleotides are TGTGCCAGCAGCTTAGGAGAGCTCGGGAAAGCTTTCTTT.

The rearrangement uses TRBV4-2 and TRBJ1-5; possibly TRBD1 for D (5 bases). V was pared by 0 bases and J by 3 bases, with 9 bases between. Looked up from germline, CDR1 is LGHNA and CDR2 is YNFKEQ. This CDR3 region has 15 residues. CDR3 sequence reads: CASSQEGLNNQPQHF. CDR3 bases: TGTGCCAGCAGCCAAGAGGGGCTGAACAATCAGCCCCAGCATTTT.

V and J are TRBV24-1 and TRBJ2-3; TRBD2 is a possible D gene (7 bases). This CDR3 has 17 amino acids. Germline V gene sequence: CDR1 KGHDR, CDR2 SFDVKD. Trimming took off 0 bases at V and 4 bases at J, with 16 bases between the two ends. The CDR3 sequence is CATSDLGGAVAADTQYF. The CDR3 coding sequence is TGTGCCACCAGTGATTTGGGGGGGGCGGTGGCGGCAGATACGCAGTATTTT.

This chain connects TRBV7-6 to TRBJ1-3; D is perhaps TRBD1 (6 bases). This CDR3 spans 15 amino acids. Germline CDR1 SGHVS, CDR2 FNYEAQ. Trimming took 5 bases from V and 4 from J, leaving 15 bases between them. The CDR3 region is CASSRTVKMGNTIYF. DNA for the CDR3: TGTGCCAGCAGCAGGACAGTAAAGATGGGAAACACCATATATTTT.

This clone has only a few counts. The chain links TRBV6-2 or TRBV6-3 to TRBJ2-1; D is uncertain. Germline assignment: CDR1 MNHEY and CDR2 SVGEGT. The CDR3 runs to 17 residues. Trimming left V 6 bases short and J 0 bases short, with 18 bases between. The CDR3 sequence is CASSRNPDLSSYNEQFF. CDR3 nucleotide sequence: TGTGCCAGCAGCCGAAACCCTGACCTTAGCTCCTACAATGAGCAGTTCTTC.

CDR3 DNA: TGTGCCAGCAGCACCACCGGCACCGGCAGGGACGAGCAGTACTTC. Its protein product is CASSTTGTGRDEQYF. The chain joins TRBV7-2 to TRBJ2-7; D may be TRBD1 (5 bases). CDR3 length: 15 amino acids. The V end was cut by 5 bases, the J end by 5 bases, with 19 bases between. CDR1 is SGHTA, CDR2 FQGNSA, per germline.

This chain uses TRBV19 with TRBJ1-5, with 8 bases that match TRBD1. The J segment lost 4 bases and the V segment lost 7 bases, leaving 12 bases of the junction unmatched. Germline CDR1 is LNHDA and CDR2 is SQIVND (reference sequence). The CDR3 extends over 16 amino acids. CDR3 DNA: TGTGCCAGTACCCCTCTTGACAGGGGTGCGAATCAGCCCCAGCATTTT. Residues: CASTPLDRGANQPQHF.

This rearrangement joins TRBV28 to TRBJ2-7; D is perhaps TRBD2 (5 bases). Between the trimmed V and J ends, which lost 2 bases and 7 bases, there was a span of 15 bases. The germline gives CDR1 MDHEN, CDR2 SYDVKM. The length of the CDR3 is 14 residues. The CDR3 region is CASSLRGWTGEQYF. In nucleotides, the CDR3 is TGTGCCAGCAGTTTACGTGGGTGGACGGGGGAGCAGTACTTC.

The V call is TRBV6-6, the J call TRBJ2-2; no firm D call. The germline V gene encodes CDR1 MNHNY and CDR2 SVGAGI (reference sequence). Trimming shortened V by 5 bases and J by 0 bases, and 10 bases separated the two germline ends. This CDR3 is 15 amino acids long. Here the CDR3 reads CASSRGPANTGELFF. The CDR3, as DNA: TGTGCCAGCAGTAGAGGACCGGCGAACACCGGGGAGCTGTTTTTT.

This rearrangement joins TRBV6-4 to TRBJ2-2; D gene ambiguous. Germline loops: CDR1 MRHNA, CDR2 SNTAGT. The CDR3 loop spans 13 amino acids. With 3 bases removed from V and 8 bases from J, the gap between germline ends came to 10 bases. The DNA for the CDR3 is TGTGCCAGCAGTGAAGGGCCCAGGGGGGAGCTGTTTTTT. This sequence encodes CASSEGPRGELFF.

This chain uses TRBV11-3 with TRBJ2-1; D is possibly TRBD1 (5 bases). Germline CDR1 reads SGHNT; CDR2 reads YENEEA. The CDR3 length is 15 residues. Trimming removed 1 base from V and 6 bases from J, with 13 bases in between. The CDR3 loop reads CASSLGMGQGNEQFF. The CDR3 region has the DNA TGTGCCAGCAGCTTAGGGATGGGGCAGGGCAATGAGCAGTTCTTC.

The sample holds a few counts of this clone. The CDR3 nucleotides read TGTGCCAGCAGTGTAGACATAACTGAAGCTTTCTTT. It codes for CASSVDITEAFF. The V and J genes are TRBV2 and TRBJ1-1; D is ambiguous. CDR1 is SNHLY, CDR2 FYNNEI, per germline. V was pared by 4 bases and J by 5 bases, with 8 bases between. The CDR3 length is 12 residues.

This clone occurred once. This sequence joins TRBV29-1 and TRBJ1-2; D is ambiguous. Deletions cut 7 bases from V and 6 bases from J, with 15 bases between. From germline, CDR1 is SQVTM and CDR2 ANQGSEA. The CDR3 sequence is 12 residues long. This CDR3 reads CSGSGYGHGYTF. The CDR3 coding sequence is TGCAGCGGGTCGGGGTACGGTCATGGCTACACCTTC.

The chain employs TRBV28 and TRBJ1-1, with 7 positions matching TRBD1. CDR1 is MDHEN and CDR2 is SYDVKM in the germline V gene. The CDR3 is 14 residues long. The ends lost 4 bases at V and 0 bases at J; junction bases unmatched: 2. CDR3 coding DNA: TGTGCCAGCAGTTCGGGACAGTTGAACACTGAAGCTTTCTTT. Its protein product is CASSSGQLNTEAFF. The full variable domain, in which reference TRBV28 and TRBJ1-1 provide the parts outside the CDR3, is DVKVTQSSRYLVKRTGEKVFLECVQDMDHENMFWYRQDPGLGLRLIYFSYDVKMKEKGDIPEGYSVSREKKERFSLILESASTNQTSMYLCASSSGQLNTEAFFGQGTRLTVV.

The chain employs TRBV4-2 and TRBJ1-2; D unresolved. Looked up from germline, CDR1 is LGHNA and CDR2 is YNFKEQ. The V end lost 1 base, the J end lost 4 bases, and 13 bases lay between the germline ends. The CDR3 has 15 residues. The chain's CDR3 is CASSQGGQASYGYTF. DNA of the CDR3: TGTGCCAGCAGCCAAGGAGGGCAGGCTTCCTATGGCTACACCTTC.

CDR3 region: CASSIDRSNQPQHF. CDR3 coding DNA: TGTGCCAGTAGTATAGACAGAAGCAATCAGCCCCAGCATTTT. J is TRBJ1-5 and V is TRBV19, with D unresolved. Germline CDR1 is LNHDA and CDR2 is SQIVND (reference sequence). The ends were cut back, 0 bases at V and 1 base at J, with 4 bases in the middle. This CDR3 has 14 amino acids. Combining the CDR3 with reference TRBV19 and TRBJ1-5 gives the whole variable domain DGGITQSPKYLFRKEGQNVTLSCEQNLNHDAMYWYRQDPGQGLRLIYYSQIVNDFQKGDIAEGYSVSREKKESFPLTVTSAQKNPTAFYLCASSIDRSNQPQHFGDGTRLSIL.

This clone was seen once. The chain uses TRBV6-5 and TRBJ2-3; the D gene is possibly TRBD2 (5 bases). CDR1 and CDR2 (germline): MNHEY, SVGAGI. V lost 4 bases, J lost 9 bases, and 14 bases lay in between. CDR3 length: 13 residues. The CDR3 spells CASSLPASGTQYF. The DNA for the CDR3 is TGTGCCAGCAGTTTGCCGGCCTCGGGGACGCAGTATTTT.

The rearrangement uses TRBV5-6 and TRBJ1-2; 10 nucleotides agree with TRBD1. The CDR3 length is 15 residues. J lost 1 base, V lost 3 bases, and 3 bases had no gene match. From germline, CDR1 is SGHDT and CDR2 YYEEEE. The CDR3 DNA is TGTGCCAGCAGCTGGGGACAGGGGTTTAACTATGGCTACACCTTC. It specifies CASSWGQGFNYGYTF. The variable domain in full, completed from reference TRBV5-6 and TRBJ1-2, reads DAGVTQSPTHLIKTRGQQVTLRCSPKSGHDTVSWYQQALGQGPQFIFQYYEEEERQRGNFPDRFSGHQFPNYSSELNVNALLLGDSALYLCASSWGQGFNYGYTFGSGTRLTVV.

The chain employs TRBV18 and TRBJ2-3; D gene uncertain. The germline gives CDR1 KGHSH, CDR2 LQKENI. The CDR3 runs to 13 residues. Trimming removed 3 bases at V and 3 bases at J, with 7 bases between. The chain's CDR3 is CASSPERTDTQYF. CDR3 sequence (DNA): TGTGCCAGCTCACCCGAAAGGACAGATACGCAGTATTTT.

The V and J genes are TRBV7-8 and TRBJ2-5, with a possible D match to TRBD1 (5 bases). CDR1 and CDR2 (germline): SGHVS, FQNEAQ. Trimming stripped 5 bases from V and 10 bases from J, with 11 bases between. The CDR3 is made up of 11 amino acids. The CDR3 nucleotides are TGTGCCAGCAGCATCAGGGTAGTCCAGTACTTC. Residues: CASSIRVVQYF.